The 2 T cell receptor beta chains given below trace back to one sample, sequenced in a study of blood T cells in healthy people across ages. It was with a sample-barcoded 5' primer and a J-beta primer mix that a second PCR of roughly 6 to 11 cycles was run. TCRdb re-called the 5' RACE reads with MiXCR, one entry per CDR3 protein. The data show about 1.5 million distinct CDR3 sequences, approximately 39% seen once. The sequencing sample was made of blood. These receptors came from a woman younger than 35 in good health.

As regards this clonotype: A much larger clone sits a single nucleotide away, making a read error possible. The chain combines TRBV6-5 with TRBJ1-2, with D unclear. CDR1 is MNHEY, CDR2 SVGAGI, per germline. The CDR3 consists of 12 residues. V was cut by 3 bases and J by 10 bases, with 12 bases left in between. The CDR3 region is CASSYPRGDYTF. CDR3 DNA: TGTGCCAGCAGTTATCCTAGAGGTGACTACACCTTC.

V is TRBV4-2 and J is TRBJ2-1; D is ambiguous. CDR3 length: 16 residues. V dropped 3 bases and J dropped 8 bases, with 20 bases sitting between them. Looked up from germline, CDR1 is LGHNA and CDR2 is YNFKEQ. The chain's CDR3 is CASSHERIGHGDEQFF. In DNA, the CDR3 is TGTGCCAGCAGCCATGAAAGGATCGGGCATGGCGATGAGCAGTTCTTC.